This TCR beta chain was observed in a study of blood T cell repertoires in COVID-19. Germline CDR1 MDHEN, CDR2 SYDVKM. The V end was cut by 5 bases, the J end by 6 bases, with 16 bases between. The CDR3 covers 14 residues. Original processing notes: Amplifying reference gene primers gave estimates of nucleated cell counts. The method was immunoSEQ multiplex PCR; TCRdb's version includes in-frame clones alone and lacks a portion of them. The V and J calls and clone size come from that table; D and trimming were worked out from the DNA. The table has about 200,000 clones, more than 80% seen once. Sequenced sample: PBMCs or T cells enriched from blood (not recorded which). The receptor's source is a man aged 25-45 years who had recovered from COVID-19. The chain joins TRBV28 to TRBJ1-2, with a possible D match to TRBD1 (6 bases). CDR3 region: CASSPTGLGNGYTF. The CDR3 nucleotides are TGTGCCAGCAGTCCAACAGGGCTAGGGAATGGCTACACCTTC.